This TCR beta chain appears in the sequencing data of a study of T cells in Graves' hyperthyroidism and ophthalmopathy. Using more than 8 ml of fresh peripheral blood, PBMCs were prepared. General study results and limits: Blood shared most expanded thyroid clonotypes above 0.001. Model output signaled ophthalmopathy a median around 6.9 months ahead of onset. Through a model of 13 V-J features, ophthalmopathy was separated from stable hyperthyroidism.

Trimming shortened V by 1 base and J by 2 bases, and 12 bases separated the two germline ends. CDR3 length: 15 amino acids. Germline V gene data show CDR1 as SGHTA and CDR2 as FQGTGA. Amplification targeted TCR beta CDR3 regions from RNA transcripts. A set of HTBI primers served as the primers for a first-round RT-PCR of the TCR CDR3. One entry per CDR3 protein, called by TCRdb with MiXCR from the multiplex PCR reads. Among about 700,000 distinct CDR3 sequences listed, 11% to 15% were seen once. A word on this clonotype: Its antigen is currently unknown.

The clonotype originates from a woman aged 18-35 years with Graves' hyperthyroidism. This chain links TRBV7-3 with TRBJ2-7, with D perhaps being TRBD1 or TRBD2 (5 bases each). Sequencing was performed on blood. In nucleotides, the CDR3 is TGTGCCAGCAGCTTAAATGGGGACCCGACCTACGAGCAGTACTTC. Its protein product is CASSLNGDPTYEQYF.